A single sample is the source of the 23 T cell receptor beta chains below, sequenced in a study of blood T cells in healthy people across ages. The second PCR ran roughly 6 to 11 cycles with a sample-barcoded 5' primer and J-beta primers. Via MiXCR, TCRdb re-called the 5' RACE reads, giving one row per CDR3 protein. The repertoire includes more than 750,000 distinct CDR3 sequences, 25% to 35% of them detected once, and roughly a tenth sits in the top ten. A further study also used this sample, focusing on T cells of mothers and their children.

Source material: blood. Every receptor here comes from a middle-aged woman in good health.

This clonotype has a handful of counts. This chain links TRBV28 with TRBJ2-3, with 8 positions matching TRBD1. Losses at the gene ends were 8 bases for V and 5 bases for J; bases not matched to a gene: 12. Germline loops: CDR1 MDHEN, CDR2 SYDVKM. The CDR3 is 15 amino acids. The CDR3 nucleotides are TGTGCCAGCCGGGATCGGGACAGGAACTTAGATACGCAGTATTTT. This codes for CASRDRDRNLDTQYF.

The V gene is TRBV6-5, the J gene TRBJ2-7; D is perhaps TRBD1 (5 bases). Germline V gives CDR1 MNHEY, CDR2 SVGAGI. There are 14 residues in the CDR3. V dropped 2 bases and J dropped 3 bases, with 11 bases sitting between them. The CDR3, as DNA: TGTGCCAGCAGTTACGACAGCAGAGACTACGAGCAGTACTTC. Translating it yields CASSYDSRDYEQYF.

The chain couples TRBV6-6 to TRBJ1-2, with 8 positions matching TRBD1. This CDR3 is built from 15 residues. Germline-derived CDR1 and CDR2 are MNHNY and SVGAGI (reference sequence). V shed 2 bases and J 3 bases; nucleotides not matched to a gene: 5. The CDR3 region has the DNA TGTGCCAGCAGTTACCATGGACAGGGAGACTATGGCTACACCTTC. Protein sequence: CASSYHGQGDYGYTF.

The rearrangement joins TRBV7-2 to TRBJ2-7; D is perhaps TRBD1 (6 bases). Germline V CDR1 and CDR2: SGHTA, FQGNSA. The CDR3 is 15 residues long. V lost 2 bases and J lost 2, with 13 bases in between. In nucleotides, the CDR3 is TGTGCCAGCAGCTTATCGGTACAGGGCCCCTACGAGCAGTACTTC. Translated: CASSLSVQGPYEQYF.

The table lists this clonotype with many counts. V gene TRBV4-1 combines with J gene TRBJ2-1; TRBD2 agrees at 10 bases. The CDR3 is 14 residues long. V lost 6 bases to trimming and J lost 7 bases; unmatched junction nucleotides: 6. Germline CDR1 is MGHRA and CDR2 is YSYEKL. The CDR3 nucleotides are TGCGCCAGCAGGGTACTAGCGGGGTTGAATGAGCAGTTCTTC. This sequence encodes CASRVLAGLNEQFF.

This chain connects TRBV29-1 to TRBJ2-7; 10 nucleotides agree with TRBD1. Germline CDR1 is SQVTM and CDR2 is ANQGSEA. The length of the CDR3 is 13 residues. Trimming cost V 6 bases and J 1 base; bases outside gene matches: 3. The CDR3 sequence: CSVGQGISYEQYF. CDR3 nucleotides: TGCAGCGTGGGACAGGGGATATCCTACGAGCAGTACTTC.

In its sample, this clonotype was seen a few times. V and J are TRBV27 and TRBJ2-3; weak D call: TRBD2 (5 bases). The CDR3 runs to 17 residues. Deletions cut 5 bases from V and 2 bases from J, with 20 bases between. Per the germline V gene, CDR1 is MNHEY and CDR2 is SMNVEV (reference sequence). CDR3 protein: CASSPLLPSGLTDTQYF. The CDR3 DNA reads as TGTGCCAGCAGTCCCCTCCTACCCAGCGGACTCACAGATACGCAGTATTTT.

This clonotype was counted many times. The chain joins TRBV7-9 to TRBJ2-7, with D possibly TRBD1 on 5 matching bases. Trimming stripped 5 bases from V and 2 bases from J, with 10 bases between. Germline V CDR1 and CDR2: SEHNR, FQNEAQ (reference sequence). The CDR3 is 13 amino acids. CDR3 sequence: CASSPRQPYEQYF. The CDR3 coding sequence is TGTGCCAGCAGCCCCCGACAGCCCTACGAGCAGTACTTC. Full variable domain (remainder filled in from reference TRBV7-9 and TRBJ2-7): DTGVSQNPRHKITKRGQNVTFRCDPISEHNRLYWYRQTLGQGPEFLTYFQNEAQLEKSRLLSDRFSAERPKGSFSTLEIQRTEQGDSAMYLCASSPRQPYEQYFGPGTRLTVT.

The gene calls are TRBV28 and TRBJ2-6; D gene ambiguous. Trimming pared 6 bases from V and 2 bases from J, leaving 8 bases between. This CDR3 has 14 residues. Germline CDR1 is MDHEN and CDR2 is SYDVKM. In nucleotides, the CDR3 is TGTGCCAGCAGGGAACGGCCTGGGGCCAACGTCCTGACTTTC. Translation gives CASRERPGANVLTF. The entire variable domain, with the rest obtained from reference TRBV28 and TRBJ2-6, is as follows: DVKVTQSSRYLVKRTGEKVFLECVQDMDHENMFWYRQDPGLGLRLIYFSYDVKMKEKGDIPEGYSVSREKKERFSLILESASTNQTSMYLCASRERPGANVLTFGAGSRLTVL.

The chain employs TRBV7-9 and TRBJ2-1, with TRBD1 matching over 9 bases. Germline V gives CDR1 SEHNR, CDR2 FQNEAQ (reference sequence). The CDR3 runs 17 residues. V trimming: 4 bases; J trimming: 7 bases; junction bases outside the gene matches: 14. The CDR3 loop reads CASSYLTGTGFENEQFF. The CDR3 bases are TGTGCCAGCAGCTACCTTACCGGGACAGGGTTTGAGAATGAGCAGTTCTTC.

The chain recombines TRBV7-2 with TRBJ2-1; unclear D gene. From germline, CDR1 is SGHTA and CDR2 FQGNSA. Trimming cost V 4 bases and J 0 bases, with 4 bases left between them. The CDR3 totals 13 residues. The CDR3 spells CTSSSGSYNEQFF. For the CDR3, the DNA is TGTACCAGCAGCTCTGGCTCCTACAATGAGCAGTTCTTC.

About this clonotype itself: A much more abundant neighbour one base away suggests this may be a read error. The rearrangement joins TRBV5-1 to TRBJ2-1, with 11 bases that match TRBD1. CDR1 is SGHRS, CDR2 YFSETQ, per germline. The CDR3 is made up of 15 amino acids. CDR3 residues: CASSLRDRGNNEQVF. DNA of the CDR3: TGCGCCAGCAGCTTGCGGGACAGGGGGAACAATGAGCAGGTCTTC.

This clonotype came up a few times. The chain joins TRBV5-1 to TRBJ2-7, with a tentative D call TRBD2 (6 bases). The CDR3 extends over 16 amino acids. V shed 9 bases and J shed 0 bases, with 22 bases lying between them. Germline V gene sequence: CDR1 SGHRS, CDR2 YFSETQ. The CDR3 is CANAPLLRESSYEQYF. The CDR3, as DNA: TGCGCCAACGCACCCCTCCTCCGGGAGAGCTCCTACGAGCAGTACTTC.

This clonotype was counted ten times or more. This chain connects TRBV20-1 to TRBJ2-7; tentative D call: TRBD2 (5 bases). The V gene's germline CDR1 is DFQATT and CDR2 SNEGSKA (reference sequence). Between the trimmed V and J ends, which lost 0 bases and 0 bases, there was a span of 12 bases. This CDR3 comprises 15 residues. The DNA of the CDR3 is TGCAGTGCTAGAGATAATGAGGGTCTCTCCTACGAGCAGTACTTC. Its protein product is CSARDNEGLSYEQYF.

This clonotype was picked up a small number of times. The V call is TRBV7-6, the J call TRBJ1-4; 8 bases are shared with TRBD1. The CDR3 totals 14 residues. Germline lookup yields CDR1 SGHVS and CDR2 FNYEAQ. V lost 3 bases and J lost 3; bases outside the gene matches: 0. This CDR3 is CASSLTGANEKLFF. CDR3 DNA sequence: TGTGCCAGCAGCTTGACAGGGGCTAATGAAAAACTGTTTTTT.

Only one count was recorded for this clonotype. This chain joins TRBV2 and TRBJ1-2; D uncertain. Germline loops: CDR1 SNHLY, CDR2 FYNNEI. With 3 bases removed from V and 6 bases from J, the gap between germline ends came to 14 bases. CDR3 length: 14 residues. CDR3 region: CASSEVRAPHGYTF. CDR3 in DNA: TGTGCCAGCAGTGAGGTTAGGGCGCCTCATGGCTACACCTTC.

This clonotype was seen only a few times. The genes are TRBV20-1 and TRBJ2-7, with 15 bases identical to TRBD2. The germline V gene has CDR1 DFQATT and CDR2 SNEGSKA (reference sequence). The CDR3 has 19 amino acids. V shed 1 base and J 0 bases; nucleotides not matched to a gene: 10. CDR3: CSARARGGTSGGTSYEQYF. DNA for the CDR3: TGCAGTGCTAGAGCAAGAGGTGGGACTAGCGGGGGGACCTCCTACGAGCAGTACTTC.

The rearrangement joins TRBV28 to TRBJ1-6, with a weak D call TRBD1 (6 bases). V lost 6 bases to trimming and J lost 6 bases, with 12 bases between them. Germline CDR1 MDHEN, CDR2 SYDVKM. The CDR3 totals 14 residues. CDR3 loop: CASRIGTLNSPLHF. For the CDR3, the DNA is TGTGCCAGCAGGATCGGGACACTTAATTCACCCCTCCACTTT. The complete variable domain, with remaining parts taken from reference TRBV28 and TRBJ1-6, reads DVKVTQSSRYLVKRTGEKVFLECVQDMDHENMFWYRQDPGLGLRLIYFSYDVKMKEKGDIPEGYSVSREKKERFSLILESASTNQTSMYLCASRIGTLNSPLHFGNGTRLTVT.

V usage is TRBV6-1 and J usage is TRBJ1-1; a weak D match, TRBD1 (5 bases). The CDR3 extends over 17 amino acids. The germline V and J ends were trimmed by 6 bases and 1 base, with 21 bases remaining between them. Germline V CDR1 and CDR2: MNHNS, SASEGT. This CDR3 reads CASRFGSTGRRNTEAFF. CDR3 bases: TGTGCCAGCAGGTTTGGTAGTACAGGCCGGAGGAACACTGAAGCTTTCTTT.

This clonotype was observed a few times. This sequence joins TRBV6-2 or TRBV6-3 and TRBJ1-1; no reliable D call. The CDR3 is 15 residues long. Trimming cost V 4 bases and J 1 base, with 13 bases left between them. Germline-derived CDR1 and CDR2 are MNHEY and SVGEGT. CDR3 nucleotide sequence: TGTGCCAGCAGTTCGGTGGCAGTGGGGAACACTGAAGCTTTCTTT. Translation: CASSSVAVGNTEAFF.

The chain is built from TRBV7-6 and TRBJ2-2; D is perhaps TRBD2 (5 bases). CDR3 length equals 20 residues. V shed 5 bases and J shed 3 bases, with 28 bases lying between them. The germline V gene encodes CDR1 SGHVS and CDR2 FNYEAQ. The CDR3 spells CASSLSSGRGPEIYTGELFF. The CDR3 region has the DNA TGTGCCAGCAGCCTCTCGTCTGGACGAGGGCCCGAAATCTACACCGGGGAGCTGTTTTTT.

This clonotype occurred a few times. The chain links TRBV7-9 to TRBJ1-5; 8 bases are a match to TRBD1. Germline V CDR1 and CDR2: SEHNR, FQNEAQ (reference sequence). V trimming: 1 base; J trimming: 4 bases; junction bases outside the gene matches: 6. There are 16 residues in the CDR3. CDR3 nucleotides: TGTGCCAGCAGCTTAGGTGTCCAGGGGGCGAATCAGCCCCAGCATTTT. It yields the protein CASSLGVQGANQPQHF.

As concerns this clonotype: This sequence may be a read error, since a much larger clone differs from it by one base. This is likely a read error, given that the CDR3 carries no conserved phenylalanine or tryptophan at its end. CDR3: CASSQGEAGGWETQYS. CDR3 DNA sequence: TGCGCCAGCAGCCAAGGAGAAGCGGGGGGTTGGGAGACCCAGTACTCC. The chain is built from TRBV4-3 and TRBJ2-5, with 9 bases aligning to TRBD2. V lost 1 base to trimming and J lost 5 bases; unmatched junction nucleotides: 8. Germline V lookup: CDR1 LGHNA, CDR2 YSLEER. The CDR3 covers 16 residues.